This T cell receptor (beta chain) appears in the sequencing data of a study of T cells after yellow fever vaccination. Study details: SMART-Seq v4 Ultra Low Input served to prepare low-cell-number fractions.

MiXCR, run by TCRdb on the 5' RACE reads, gives a single entry per CDR3 protein. This table holds approximately 31,000 distinct CDR3 sequences, about 10% found once. This clonotype was seen ten or more times. V lost 2 bases to trimming and J lost 7 bases, with 14 bases between them. CDR3 length equals 14 residues. Germline V gene lookup returns CDR1 SGHTA and CDR2 FQGTGA. This clonotype originated in a man aged 18 to 30 who received the YFV17D yellow fever vaccine. The gene calls are TRBV7-3 and TRBJ2-5; D remains unclear. The material was PBMCs, either bulk or a sorted T-cell subset (CD4+, CD8+, memory, or dextramer-sorted; not recorded which), obtained more than 14 days after the first yellow fever vaccination. DNA for the CDR3: TGTGCCAGCAGCTTATCATCGTCCGCCGGGACCCAGTACTTC. It translates to CASSLSSSAGTQYF.